A single sample gave rise to the 21 T cell receptor beta chains below, sequenced in a study of neurological immune-mediated disorders. TCRdb processed the 5' RACE reads anew with MiXCR; each CDR3 protein has one entry. The top ten hold approximately 7% of the sample, which has about 36,000 distinct CDR3 sequences, 10% seen once. The sequenced sample consisted of PBMCs. These receptors originate from a young woman with HTLV-1-associated myelopathy (HAM/TSP).

This clonotype was recorded many times. This chain connects TRBV20-1 to TRBJ1-2; perhaps TRBD1 as D (5 bases). The V gene lost 6 bases and the J gene lost 6 bases, with 14 bases spanning the gap. CDR1 and CDR2 from the germline V gene are DFQATT and SNEGSKA (reference sequence). CDR3 size: 12 residues. Here the CDR3 reads CSASSGAHGYTF. Written as DNA, the CDR3 is TGCAGTGCCTCCTCCGGGGCTCATGGCTACACCTTC.

This clonotype was seen at least ten times. This rearrangement joins TRBV20-1 to TRBJ1-2, with 7 bases matching TRBD1. After removal of 0 bases from V and 3 bases from J, the junction contained 4 bases not matched to a gene. The CDR3 runs 14 residues. Germline CDR1 DFQATT, CDR2 SNEGSKA (reference sequence). The CDR3 protein is CSARERGLDYGYTF. In nucleotides, the CDR3 is TGCAGTGCTAGAGAAAGGGGGCTGGACTATGGCTACACCTTC.

In its sample, this clonotype was seen many times. The chain uses TRBV12-3 or TRBV12-4 and TRBJ1-5; D ambiguous. The CDR3 covers 14 residues. V lost 5 bases and J lost 0, with 8 bases in between. The CDR3 nucleotides are TGTGCCAGCAGTAAAGCGGTTAGCAATCAGCCCCAGCATTTT. Protein: CASSKAVSNQPQHF.

This clonotype is medium-sized by share. The chain employs TRBV20-1 and TRBJ2-3, with no clear D. V was trimmed by 1 base and J by 0 bases, leaving 5 bases between them. Per germline, CDR1 DFQATT and CDR2 SNEGSKA (reference sequence). The CDR3 sequence is 13 residues long. CDR3 coding DNA: TGCAGTGCTAGAGTTGGAAGCACAGATACGCAGTATTTT. It encodes CSARVGSTDTQYF.

At least ten counts were recorded for this clonotype. The chain couples TRBV20-1 to TRBJ2-7, with no clear D. The V and J ends lost 3 bases and 2 bases respectively, with 8 bases between them. The germline CDR1 and CDR2 sequences are DFQATT and SNEGSKA (reference sequence). CDR3 length equals 12 residues. The CDR3 nucleotides are TGCAGTGCTAGCCCCACAACCTACGAGCAGTACTTC. Translating gives CSASPTTYEQYF.

The table lists this clonotype with many counts. The chain links TRBV11-3 to TRBJ2-7, with D perhaps TRBD1 (6 bases). This CDR3 comprises 12 residues. V gave up 5 bases and J gave up 3 bases, with 8 bases separating them. Per the germline V gene, CDR1 is SGHNT and CDR2 is YENEEA. Here the CDR3 reads CASSRGGYEQYF. The CDR3 nucleotides are TGTGCCAGCAGCCGAGGGGGCTACGAGCAGTACTTC.

This clonotype was observed many times. V gene TRBV18 combines with J gene TRBJ2-7, with D perhaps matching TRBD1 (6 bases). V was trimmed by 5 bases and J by 7 bases, leaving 12 bases between them. CDR3 length: 12 amino acids. Per germline, CDR1 KGHSH and CDR2 LQKENI. CDR3 in DNA: TGTGCCAGCTCATTGGGGACAAGGGAGCAGTACTTC. As protein: CASSLGTREQYF.

This clonotype has at least ten counts. V gene TRBV27 combines with J gene TRBJ1-2; D ambiguous. This CDR3 comprises 13 residues. V was cut by 6 bases and J by 0 bases, with 8 bases left in between. From germline, CDR1 is MNHEY and CDR2 SMNVEV (reference sequence). CDR3 in amino acids: CASSFGANYGYTF. CDR3 nucleotides: TGTGCCAGCAGCTTCGGAGCTAACTATGGCTACACCTTC.

This clonotype was recorded at least ten times. The V and J genes are TRBV6-1 and TRBJ1-2; D ambiguous. CDR3 length: 14 residues. Looked up from germline, CDR1 is MNHNS and CDR2 is SASEGT. Trimming removed 2 bases from V and 0 bases from J, with 7 bases in between. CDR3 sequence reads: CASSETGPNYGYTF. In DNA, the CDR3 is TGTGCCAGCAGTGAAACTGGACCTAACTATGGCTACACCTTC.

This clonotype was seen many times. The V call is TRBV20-1, the J call TRBJ2-7; TRBD2 matches 7 bases. This CDR3 spans 13 amino acids. Germline V gives CDR1 DFQATT, CDR2 SNEGSKA (reference sequence). The J segment lost 5 bases and the V segment lost 3 bases, leaving 7 bases of the junction unmatched. The DNA for the CDR3 is TGCAGTGCTAGCGGGGAGGGTTTACACGAGCAGTACTTC. Translation gives CSASGEGLHEQYF.

This clonotype rates as medium-sized. This chain uses TRBV5-1 with TRBJ2-7; unclear D gene. The V gene lost 0 bases and the J gene lost 0 bases, with 10 bases spanning the gap. From germline, CDR1 is SGHRS and CDR2 YFSETQ. The CDR3 is 15 amino acids. The CDR3 loop reads CASSLESPASYEQYF. DNA for the CDR3: TGCGCCAGCAGCTTGGAATCGCCGGCCTCCTACGAGCAGTACTTC.

In this sample, this clonotype turned up a few times. The CDR3 here is CASSSPGQGHTGELFF. The CDR3 DNA is TGTGCCAGCAGCTCCCCGGGACAGGGGCACACCGGGGAGCTGTTTTTT. This chain links TRBV5-6 with TRBJ2-2; 10 nucleotides align to TRBD1. This CDR3 has 16 amino acids. Germline-derived CDR1 and CDR2 are SGHDT and YYEEEE. The V segment lost 3 bases and the J segment 3 bases; nucleotides outside the gene matches: 5.

This clonotype was counted many times. J is TRBJ2-7 and V is TRBV2, with 7 positions matching TRBD2. The CDR3 runs 12 residues. Unmatched junction bases numbered 5, after V lost 6 bases and J lost 6 bases. Germline CDR1 is SNHLY and CDR2 is FYNNEI. CDR3 amino acids: CASRRLAGEQYF. CDR3 DNA: TGTGCCAGCAGGCGACTAGCAGGCGAGCAGTACTTC. The full variable domain, with the rest looked up from reference TRBV2 and TRBJ2-7, is EPEVTQTPSHQVTQMGQEVILRCVPISNHLYFYWYRQILGQKVEFLVSFYNNEISEKSEIFDDQFSVERPDGSNFTLKIRSTKLEDSAMYFCASRRLAGEQYFGPGTRLTVT.

This clonotype was seen more than once but under ten times. The V call is TRBV3-1, the J call TRBJ2-5, with TRBD2 identical over 7 bases. The junction had 16 bases not matched to a gene; V was cut back by 4 bases and J by 5 bases. The CDR3 runs to 17 residues. Germline CDR1 reads LGHDT; CDR2 reads YNNKEL (reference sequence). CDR3 sequence: CASSLSGTGPGGETQYF. CDR3 DNA sequence: TGTGCCAGCAGCCTCTCAGGAACAGGTCCCGGGGGGGAGACCCAGTACTTC.

This clonotype was counted ten times or more. The chain joins TRBV20-1 to TRBJ2-3; possible D gene TRBD2, 7 bases. The CDR3 is made up of 13 amino acids. Germline values: CDR1 DFQATT, CDR2 SNEGSKA (reference sequence). The CDR3 DNA follows: TGCAGGGGAAGGGGGGGGCCGGGAGATACGCAGTATTTT. This encodes CRGRGGPGDTQYF.

The table lists this clonotype with many counts. V gene TRBV5-1 combines with J gene TRBJ1-1; D unclear. This CDR3 has 14 amino acids. V was cut by 0 bases and J by 2 bases, with 8 bases left in between. Germline assignment: CDR1 SGHRS and CDR2 YFSETQ. The CDR3: CASSLVGKNTEAFF. The CDR3 DNA sequence: TGCGCCAGCAGCTTGGTAGGGAAAAACACTGAAGCTTTCTTT.

On this clonotype: The limits of the CDR3 on the DNA are not certain, so only TCRdb's listed CDR3 is given. V usage is TRBV5-1 and J usage is TRBJ1-5. CDR1 SGHRS and CDR2 YFSETQ come from the germline V gene. The CDR3 is 21 amino acids in total, end residues counted. CDR3 amino acids: CASSFYICSARGSQLGQPQHF.

This clonotype was counted at least ten times. V usage is TRBV5-6 and J usage is TRBJ1-2; D might be TRBD1 (5 bases). Looked up from germline, CDR1 is SGHDT and CDR2 is YYEEEE. Deletions cut 0 bases from V and 2 bases from J, with 14 bases between. CDR3 length: 16 residues. The CDR3 here is CASSLAPGTGNYGYTF. As DNA, the CDR3 is TGTGCCAGCAGCTTGGCCCCCGGGACGGGCAACTATGGCTACACCTTC.

This clonotype was recorded at least ten times. The chain carries TRBV5-1 and TRBJ1-3, with unresolved D. The CDR3 extends over 13 amino acids. Trimming stripped 4 bases from V and 3 bases from J, with 8 bases between. Germline V CDR1 and CDR2: SGHRS, YFSETQ. The CDR3 DNA follows: TGCGCCAGCAGCCGCGGTTTTGGAAACACCATATATTTT. Encoded protein: CASSRGFGNTIYF.

This clonotype has ten or more counts. This chain connects TRBV18 to TRBJ1-4, with 7 bases fitting TRBD1. J was trimmed by 6 bases and V by 3 bases; bases with no gene match: 7. CDR3 length equals 15 residues. CDR1 is KGHSH, CDR2 LQKENI, per germline. The CDR3 DNA is TGTGCCAGCTCACCCCCGGGACAGCCACATGAAAAACTGTTTTTT. Its translation is CASSPPGQPHEKLFF. Full variable domain (rest looked up from reference TRBV18 and TRBJ1-4): NAGVMQNPRHLVRRRGQEARLRCSPMKGHSHVYWYRQLPEEGLKFMVYLQKENIIDESGMPKERFSAEFPKEGPSILRIQQVVRGDSAAYFCASSPPGQPHEKLFFGSGTQLSVL.

This clonotype was recorded a few times. The chain couples TRBV20-1 to TRBJ1-1, with a weak D call TRBD1 (6 bases). Trimming pared 0 bases from V and 6 bases from J, leaving 14 bases between. The germline V gene encodes CDR1 DFQATT and CDR2 SNEGSKA (reference sequence). This CDR3 region has 14 residues. The DNA of the CDR3 is TGCAGTGCTAGAGATGGGGGCTCGATCGCTGAAGCTTTCTTT. It specifies CSARDGGSIAEAFF.